This TCR beta chain was observed in a study of blood T cells in healthy people across ages. Overall study findings and caveats: Diversity of TCR beta correlated strongly with naive T cell percentage. Those diversity estimates obtained from one million T cells were thought to be underestimates.

Sample donors were healthy Caucasian individuals that came from Russia, aged roughly 6 to 100. Isolation yielded PBMCs, at least 7 million per sample, in every case. This CDR3 comprises 15 residues. CDR1 and CDR2 (germline): KGHSH, LQKENI. Trimming at V came to 4 bases and at J to 6 bases, leaving 6 bases not matched to a gene. The use of a sample-barcoded 5' primer and a J-beta primer mix characterized a second PCR of roughly 7 to 12 cycles. TCRdb re-derived calls from the 5' RACE reads in MiXCR, one entry per CDR3 protein. This sample has around 2 million distinct CDR3 sequences, with about 39% found just once. In regard to this clonotype: Its antigen is undetermined.

The V call is TRBV18, the J call TRBJ1-2; 12 bases are shared with TRBD1. The receptor was isolated from a human donor in good health. The sequencing input was blood. The CDR3 DNA is TGTGCCAGCTCACTTGGGACAGGGGGCGCTGATGGCTACACCTTC. This codes for CASSLGTGGADGYTF.